Listed below are T cell receptor beta chains from one sample, sequenced in a study of T cells in Graves' hyperthyroidism and ophthalmopathy. TCRdb re-called the multiplex PCR reads through MiXCR, storing one row per CDR3 protein. The profile shows approximately 400,000 distinct CDR3 sequences, 15% to 19% of them singletons. Sequencing was carried out using blood. The source of these receptors is a woman between 18 and 29 years old with Graves' hyperthyroidism. Both conserved end residues are part of each CDR3. The D gene is left open where the match is weak. The size field is filled for only some rows; it gives once, few, many or a size class.

>TRBJ2-7|TRBD1|TRBV12-3/TRBV12-4|few
CASREGQGAYEQYF
TGTGCCAGCAGGGAGGGGCAGGGGGCATACGAGCAGTACTTC
>TRBJ2-7|TRBD2|TRBV9|many
CASSPSSGTSKGQYF
TGTGCCAGCAGCCCTTCCTCCGGGACTAGCAAAGGGCAGTACTTC
>TRBJ2-1|-|TRBV20-1|many
CSAGFSNEQFF
TGCAGTGCTGGATTCTCCAATGAGCAGTTCTTC
>TRBJ2-3|-|TRBV9|many
CASTQEGGADTQYF
TGTGCCAGCACCCAAGAAGGGGGGGCAGATACGCAGTATTTT
>TRBJ2-2|TRBD1|TRBV11-1|-
CASRVGDSSTGELFF
TGTGCCAGCAGGGTCGGGGACAGTAGCACCGGGGAGCTGTTTTTT
>TRBJ2-3|-|TRBV19|few
CASRSGLGRGTDTQYF
TGTGCCAGTAGGTCCGGATTAGGCCGGGGGACAGATACGCAGTATTTT
>TRBJ2-7|TRBD1|TRBV19|-
CASSNSGGYEQYF
TGTGCCAGTAGTAATTCAGGGGGCTACGAGCAGTACTTC
>TRBJ2-3|-|TRBV11-3|-
CASSYTGSTDTQYF
TGTGCCAGCAGCTATACAGGGAGCACAGATACGCAGTATTTT
>TRBJ2-1|-|TRBV27|-
CASSPTHYNEQFF
TGTGCCAGCAGTCCCACCCACTACAATGAGCAGTTCTTC
>TRBJ1-3|-|TRBV5-4|once
CASSLQGSSGNTIYF
TGTGCCAGCAGCTTGCAGGGGAGCTCTGGAAACACCATATATTTT
>TRBJ2-7|TRBD2|TRBV27|-
CASGPMGTSAVGEQYF
TGTGCCAGCGGCCCGATGGGGACTAGCGCGGTCGGCGAGCAGTACTTC
>TRBJ2-7|-|TRBV5-6|many
CASSLIEGAPNEQYF
TGTGCCAGCAGCTTGATCGAAGGGGCTCCCAACGAGCAGTACTTC
>TRBJ2-5|-|TRBV20-1|many
CSAEAPGALAQYF
TGCAGTGCGGAGGCTCCGGGGGCGTTGGCCCAGTACTTC
>TRBJ1-2|-|TRBV7-9|-
CASSSNRGLANYGYTF
TGTGCCAGCAGCTCCAACCGGGGCCTAGCTAACTATGGCTACACCTTC
>TRBJ1-1|-|TRBV9|many
CASSVVQGNTEAFF
TGTGCCAGCAGCGTAGTACAGGGGAACACTGAAGCTTTCTTT
>TRBJ1-5|TRBD1|TRBV20-1|many
CSARSGQGGQPQHF
TGCAGTGCTAGATCGGGACAGGGTGGTCAGCCCCAGCATTTT
>TRBJ1-6|-|TRBV7-9|-
CASSLFAYSPLHF
TGTGCCAGCAGCTTATTCGCTTATTCACCCCTCCACTTT
>TRBJ2-3|TRBD1|TRBV2|many
CASSGTGGRNTQYF
TGTGCCAGCAGTGGGACAGGGGGCAGGAATACGCAGTATTTT
>TRBJ1-2|-|TRBV19|-
CASRTVIYGYTF
TGTGCCAGTAGGACCGTAATCTATGGCTACACCTTC